This entry lists 20 T cell receptor beta chains sequenced from one sample in a study of T cells after posttransplantation cyclophosphamide. Using immunoSEQ multiplex PCR, the repertoire was profiled, and TCRdb retains in-frame clones only, with some absent. The top ten clones hold around 1.6% of a sample with about 1,500 clones, 95% to 98% of them seen once. The sample consisted of naive CD8+ T cells sorted from PBMCs. These receptors were obtained from a woman aged 55-69 years in good health, CMV-negative, and a related stem cell transplant donor.

The chain uses TRBV7-9 and TRBJ1-1, with 7 bases aligning to TRBD1. V was clipped by 2 bases and J by 0 bases; unmatched bases: 3. The CDR3 is 15 residues long. Germline values: CDR1 SEHNR, CDR2 FQNEAQ (reference sequence). The CDR3 DNA reads TGTGCCAGCAGCTTAAGGGACAGTGTGAACACTGAAGCTTTCTTT. Amino acid sequence: CASSLRDSVNTEAFF.

The V and J genes are TRBV6-6 and TRBJ1-1; 7 bases map to TRBD1. The CDR3 extends over 14 amino acids. Germline V lookup: CDR1 MNHNY, CDR2 SVGAGI (reference sequence). The J segment lost 5 bases and the V segment lost 4 bases, leaving 7 bases of the junction unmatched. As DNA, the CDR3 is TGTGCCAGCAGTTTCGACAGGGATCCGACTGAAGCTTTCTTT. Protein product: CASSFDRDPTEAFF.

The rearrangement uses TRBV6-5 and TRBJ1-1; D is unresolved. V shed 1 base and J shed 0 bases, with 12 bases lying between them. Per the germline V gene, CDR1 is MNHEY and CDR2 is SVGAGI. This CDR3 has 16 amino acids. The CDR3 sequence is CASSYFIGELNTEAFF. The CDR3 DNA reads TGTGCCAGCAGTTACTTTATTGGGGAGTTGAACACTGAAGCTTTCTTT.

The chain carries TRBV4-1 and TRBJ2-3, with 11 nucleotides matching TRBD2. CDR1 is MGHRA, CDR2 YSYEKL, per germline. Trimming took 3 bases from V and 0 from J; bases not matched to a gene: 5. The CDR3 spans 17 residues. The CDR3 region is CASSHPSGGSSTDTQYF. DNA for the CDR3: TGCGCCAGCAGCCACCCTAGCGGGGGGAGCAGCACAGATACGCAGTATTTT.

This clone was seen only a few times. The V gene is TRBV19, the J gene TRBJ2-1; TRBD2 matches 9 bases. The CDR3 length is 16 residues. V was clipped by 2 bases and J by 3 bases; unmatched bases: 5. CDR1 and CDR2 (germline): LNHDA, SQIVND (reference sequence). The CDR3 DNA reads as TGTGCCAGTAGTATAAGTACTAGCGGGCACTACAATGAGCAGTTCTTC. As protein: CASSISTSGHYNEQFF.

V is TRBV6-6 and J is TRBJ2-1; 10 bases align to TRBD2. V shed 6 bases, J shed 3 bases, and the junction held 5 bases outside the gene matches. From germline, CDR1 is MNHNY and CDR2 SVGAGI (reference sequence). This CDR3 is 15 amino acids long. The CDR3 region is CASRPLAGIYNEQFF. CDR3 sequence (DNA): TGTGCCAGCAGACCACTAGCGGGAATCTACAATGAGCAGTTCTTC.

Concerning this clone itself: The junction and the germline gene differ at one end; a read error may be behind it. The V gene is TRBV7-9, the J gene TRBJ1-6; D is unclear. Germline CDR1 and CDR2: SEHNR and FQNEAQ (reference sequence). This CDR3 contains 12 residues. CDR3 coding DNA: TGTGCCAGCAGCTTAAATAATTCCCCCCTCCACTTT. It specifies CASSLNNSPLHF. Using reference TRBV7-9 and TRBJ1-6 for the parts outside the CDR3, the full variable domain is DTGVSQNPRHKITKRGQNVTFRCDPISEHNRLYWYRQTLGQGPEFLTYFQNEAQLEKSRLLSDRFSAERPKGSFSTLEIQRTEQGDSAMYLCASSLNNSPLHFGNGTRLTVT.

V gene TRBV14 combines with J gene TRBJ1-4; the match to TRBD1 covers 9 bases. V lost 4 bases, J lost 7 bases, and 13 bases stayed unmatched. The CDR3 covers 17 residues. The germline gives CDR1 SGHDN, CDR2 FVKESK. The CDR3 DNA reads TGTGCCAGCAGCCTAGCACTTGAAACAGGGGGCGGTGAAAAACTGTTTTTT. As protein: CASSLALETGGGEKLFF.

Note on this clone: The junction shows a germline mismatch at one end, possibly a read error. The V and J genes are TRBV6-5 and TRBJ1-2, with 7 bases lining up with TRBD1. CDR3 length: 14 amino acids. Germline lookup yields CDR1 MNHEY and CDR2 SVGAGI. The CDR3 reads CASSHSQGGGGYTF. CDR3 in DNA: TGTGCCAGCAGTCACTCCCAGGGGGGAGGTGGCTACACCTTC.

CDR3 nucleotide sequence: TGTGCCAGCAGCGCCCTGGGGTCAGGGGCTAACGAGCAGTACTTC. Protein product: CASSALGSGANEQYF. This sequence joins TRBV9 and TRBJ2-7, with a weak D call TRBD1 (6 bases). Germline V gene lookup returns CDR1 SGDLS and CDR2 YYNGEE. The CDR3 totals 15 residues. V shed 3 bases and J shed 5 bases, with 18 bases lying between them. The full variable domain, completed using reference TRBV9 and TRBJ2-7, is DSGVTQTPKHLITATGQRVTLRCSPRSGDLSVYWYQQSLDQGLQFLIQYYNGEERAKGNILERFSAQQFPDLHSELNLSSLELGDSALYFCASSALGSGANEQYFGPGTRLTVT.

V gene TRBV29-1 combines with J gene TRBJ1-2; D ambiguous. V was cut by 4 bases and J by 4 bases, with 13 bases left in between. The CDR3 loop spans 13 amino acids. The germline V gene has CDR1 SQVTM and CDR2 ANQGSEA. The CDR3: CSVANDNFYGYTF. The CDR3 DNA reads TGCAGCGTTGCCAATGACAACTTCTATGGCTACACCTTC.

This chain links TRBV7-6 with TRBJ2-7; 8 bases are a match to TRBD1. Germline loops: CDR1 SGHVS, CDR2 FNYEAQ. J was trimmed by 4 bases and V by 1 base; bases with no gene match: 12. The CDR3 extends over 17 amino acids. This chain's CDR3 is CASSLGPGQAAGYEQYF. Here the CDR3 DNA reads TGTGCCAGCAGCTTAGGGCCGGGACAGGCCGCCGGATACGAGCAGTACTTC.

The chain recombines TRBV6-5 with TRBJ1-6; TRBD1 matches at 7 bases. Germline V gives CDR1 MNHEY, CDR2 SVGAGI. The CDR3 totals 15 residues. The V and J ends lost 0 bases and 9 bases, in that order; junction bases with no gene match: 5. Written as DNA, the CDR3 is TGTGCCAGCAGTTACTCGAGGGGGCAGGGTTCACCCCTCCACTTT. Residues: CASSYSRGQGSPLHF.

This chain uses TRBV27 with TRBJ1-5; no firm D call. The CDR3 is made up of 17 amino acids. Germline V gives CDR1 MNHEY, CDR2 SMNVEV (reference sequence). V was trimmed by 5 bases and J by 7 bases, leaving 24 bases between them. For the CDR3, the DNA is TGTGCCAGCAGTCCTAAAGACCCCCTTGGGAGCAGGCAGCCCCAGCATTTT. Translated, it gives CASSPKDPLGSRQPQHF.

The chain joins TRBV7-8 to TRBJ1-4, with D maybe TRBD1 (5 bases). The CDR3 runs to 12 residues. Germline CDR1 SGHVS, CDR2 FQNEAQ. Trimming left V 5 bases short and J 8 bases short, with 9 bases between. The CDR3 reads CASSQGGEKLFF. As DNA, the CDR3 is TGTGCCAGCAGCCAGGGAGGGGAAAAACTGTTTTTT.

This chain uses TRBV7-8 with TRBJ2-2; no reliable D call. Germline CDR1 is SGHVS and CDR2 is FQNEAQ. The CDR3 contains 17 residues. With 3 bases removed from V and 2 bases from J, the gap between germline ends came to 16 bases. In DNA, the CDR3 is TGTGCCAGCAGCTTTCCCCCCAGAGGCGTAAACACCGGGGAGCTGTTTTTT. Encoded protein: CASSFPPRGVNTGELFF.

The chain employs TRBV19 and TRBJ1-5; perhaps TRBD1 as D (5 bases). The CDR3 consists of 16 residues. CDR1 is LNHDA and CDR2 is SQIVND in the germline V gene (reference sequence). V lost 0 bases and J 4 bases, leaving 13 bases between the germline ends. Written as DNA, the CDR3 is TGTGCCAGTAGTATAGATCGGCAGGGAAGAAATCAGCCCCAGCATTTT. Encoded protein: CASSIDRQGRNQPQHF.

J is TRBJ2-1 and V is TRBV5-5, with TRBD1 matching over 7 bases. The CDR3 is made up of 15 amino acids. The V gene end was trimmed by 0 bases and the J gene end by 7 bases; junction bases not matched to a gene: 7. Germline-derived CDR1 and CDR2 are SGHKS and YYEKEE (reference sequence). CDR3 in amino acids: CASSLGRGRRNEQFF. CDR3 nucleotide sequence: TGTGCCAGCAGCTTGGGAAGGGGGCGCCGGAATGAGCAGTTCTTC.

V is TRBV7-3 and J is TRBJ2-3; 16 nucleotides match TRBD2. Germline CDR1 and CDR2: SGHTA and FQGTGA. With 5 bases clipped from V and 2 bases from J, the junction kept 10 bases outside the gene matches. The CDR3 runs to 19 residues. This chain's CDR3 is CASSQSGTSGRGPTDTQYF. The CDR3 DNA reads TGTGCCAGCAGCCAATCCGGGACTAGCGGGAGGGGACCCACAGATACGCAGTATTTT.

This chain connects TRBV5-4 to TRBJ2-7; no reliable D call. CDR3 size: 11 residues. CDR1 is SGHNT, CDR2 YYREEE, per germline (reference sequence). V was clipped by 4 bases and J by 7 bases, with 9 bases between them. The CDR3 DNA sequence: TGTGCCAGCAGCCCAGGCAGGGAGCAGTACTTC. Translation: CASSPGREQYF.